This T cell receptor beta chain is drawn from a study of blood T cell repertoires in COVID-19. Study-level background: Samples taken during acute and convalescent COVID-19 were collected in the United States, Italy and Spain. Nucleic acid was either cDNA or gDNA, and it came from T cells, B-cell-depleted T cells, or PBMCs.

Germline CDR1 is SGHRS and CDR2 is YFSETQ. V was clipped by 5 bases and J by 4 bases; unmatched bases: 7. The CDR3 is made up of 16 amino acids. Here immunoSEQ multiplex PCR was the method, and the copy in TCRdb shows in-frame clones only, minus some. The sample has about 280,000 clones, 86% seen once. The source is a woman aged 25-40 years with active or convalescent COVID-19. The chain recombines TRBV5-1 with TRBJ2-2, with 11 bases that match TRBD2. The sample taken for sequencing was peripheral blood. CDR3 nucleotide sequence: TGCGCCAGCAGACCCGGGACTAGCGGATTCACCGGGGAGCTGTTTTTT. Translating gives CASRPGTSGFTGELFF.